Shown below are 18 T cell receptor beta chains from a single sample sequenced in a study of blood T cell repertoires in COVID-19. Sequencing used immunoSEQ multiplex PCR; TCRdb keeps in-frame clones, though not all of them. The sample records 290,000 or so clones, roughly 87% being singletons. The source material was peripheral blood. These receptors originate from a man aged 18 to 29 with active or convalescent COVID-19.

This chain joins TRBV5-6 and TRBJ2-5; 7 nucleotides align to TRBD2. The V gene end was trimmed by 2 bases and the J gene end by 5 bases; junction bases not matched to a gene: 12. CDR1 is SGHDT and CDR2 is YYEEEE in the germline V gene. The CDR3 contains 16 residues. CDR3 sequence: CASSFVPSRGGETQYF. The CDR3 DNA is TGTGCCAGCAGCTTCGTCCCTAGCCGGGGAGGGGAGACCCAGTACTTC. Full variable domain (outside the CDR3, taken from reference TRBV5-6 and TRBJ2-5): DAGVTQSPTHLIKTRGQQVTLRCSPKSGHDTVSWYQQALGQGPQFIFQYYEEEERQRGNFPDRFSGHQFPNYSSELNVNALLLGDSALYLCASSFVPSRGGETQYFGPGTRLLVL.

The chain is built from TRBV24-1 and TRBJ2-5, with TRBD2 as a possible D gene (6 bases). The CDR3 extends over 15 amino acids. Germline CDR1 and CDR2: KGHDR and SFDVKD. Trimming cost V 3 bases and J 1 base, with 11 bases left between them. This CDR3 is CATSDMAGSQETQYF. The CDR3 nucleotides read TGTGCCACCAGTGATATGGCGGGGTCCCAAGAGACCCAGTACTTC.

The chain has TRBV2 and TRBJ2-5; maybe TRBD2 (6 bases). The V and J ends lost 4 bases and 2 bases respectively, with 14 bases between them. Germline loops: CDR1 SNHLY, CDR2 FYNNEI. The CDR3 consists of 15 residues. The CDR3 coding sequence is TGTGCCAGCAGTGTCCCCGGGAGCCCACAAGAGACCCAGTACTTC. Translation gives CASSVPGSPQETQYF.

On this clone itself: An end of the junction does not agree with germline; a read error may underlie this. V and J are TRBV7-9 and TRBJ2-4, with 11 bases identical to TRBD2. The germline V gene encodes CDR1 SEHNR and CDR2 FQNEAQ (reference sequence). This CDR3 contains 14 residues. The CDR3 protein is CASSIAGGRHIQYF. In nucleotides, the CDR3 is TGTGCCAGCAGCATAGCGGGGGGGCGCCACATTCAGTACTTC.

The chain links TRBV11-2 to TRBJ1-3; D remains ambiguous. Between the trimmed V and J ends, which lost 6 bases and 1 base, there was a span of 13 bases. This CDR3 region has 15 residues. Germline CDR1 is SGHAT and CDR2 is FQNNGV. CDR3 amino acids: CASRTNQASGNTIYF. CDR3 DNA sequence: TGTGCCAGCAGAACCAATCAGGCTTCTGGAAACACCATATATTTT. Filled out from reference TRBV11-2 and TRBJ1-3, the complete variable domain reads EAGVAQSPRYKIIEKRQSVAFWCNPISGHATLYWYQQILGQGPKLLIQFQNNGVVDDSQLPKDRFSAERLKGVDSTLKIQPAKLEDSAVYLCASRTNQASGNTIYFGEGSWLTVV.

The rearrangement joins TRBV2 to TRBJ1-2; the D gene is possibly TRBD1 (5 bases). Trimming took 8 bases from V and 2 from J, leaving 15 bases between them. Per the germline V gene, CDR1 is SNHLY and CDR2 is FYNNEI. The length of the CDR3 is 14 residues. CDR3: CASGRQRANYGYTF. CDR3 DNA: TGTGCCAGCGGTCGACAGAGAGCAAACTATGGCTACACCTTC.

The rearrangement joins TRBV28 to TRBJ1-5, with no clear D. The CDR3 spans 14 residues. Germline lookup yields CDR1 MDHEN and CDR2 SYDVKM. Trimming took off 5 bases at V and 0 bases at J, with 8 bases between the two ends. CDR3 DNA: TGTGCCAGCAGTGCGGGTCATAGCAATCAGCCCCAGCATTTT. It yields the protein CASSAGHSNQPQHF.

The V gene is TRBV4-1, the J gene TRBJ2-7; TRBD2 matches at 7 bases. Trimming took 2 bases from V and 1 from J; bases not matched to a gene: 2. From germline, CDR1 is MGHRA and CDR2 YSYEKL. The CDR3 has 14 amino acids. CDR3 sequence reads: CASSQPGGSYEQYF. The CDR3 DNA sequence: TGCGCCAGCAGCCAACCCGGGGGGTCCTACGAGCAGTACTTC.

The V call is TRBV18, the J call TRBJ1-5; maybe TRBD1 (6 bases). Per the germline V gene, CDR1 is KGHSH and CDR2 is LQKENI. The CDR3 is made up of 13 amino acids. Trimming stripped 4 bases from V and 5 bases from J, with 9 bases between. The CDR3 bases are TGTGCCAGCTCACTGGACAGCGATCAGCCCCAGCATTTT. This codes for CASSLDSDQPQHF.

This chain uses TRBV28 with TRBJ1-4; TRBD1 agrees at 7 bases. The CDR3 spans 18 residues. The V gene's germline CDR1 is MDHEN and CDR2 SYDVKM. After removal of 1 base from V and 7 bases from J, the junction contained 15 bases not matched to a gene. The CDR3, as DNA: TGTGCCAGCAGTTTATCCCGGGACAGCCGTCCCTCGGGTGAAAAACTGTTTTTT. Its protein is CASSLSRDSRPSGEKLFF.

J is TRBJ1-1 and V is TRBV7-9; D is ambiguous. The CDR3 runs 12 residues. Trimming left V 2 bases short and J 5 bases short, with 6 bases between. Germline CDR1 and CDR2: SEHNR and FQNEAQ (reference sequence). CDR3: CASSLSETEAFF. In nucleotides, the CDR3 is TGTGCCAGCAGCTTAAGCGAGACTGAAGCTTTCTTT.

This chain joins TRBV5-1 and TRBJ2-2, with 10 bases aligning to TRBD1. The CDR3 is 15 amino acids. CDR1 is SGHRS, CDR2 YFSETQ, per germline. Trimming cost V 5 bases and J 6 bases; bases outside gene matches: 7. CDR3 nucleotides: TGCGCCAGCAGACCTGGACAGGGGGTGGCCGGGGAGCTGTTTTTT. The encoded protein is CASRPGQGVAGELFF.

The CDR3 loop reads CASSNTGGREAFF. The CDR3 bases are TGTGCCAGTAGTAACACAGGGGGCCGGGAAGCTTTCTTT. The V gene is TRBV19, the J gene TRBJ1-1; 9 positions match TRBD1. CDR3 size: 13 residues. Trimming removed 4 bases from V and 8 bases from J; junction bases left unmatched: 5. Germline CDR1 LNHDA, CDR2 SQIVND (reference sequence).

This chain joins TRBV7-6 and TRBJ1-1, with TRBD1 matching 11 bases. Germline-derived CDR1 and CDR2 are SGHVS and FNYEAQ. V was pared by 3 bases and J by 4 bases, with 7 bases of the junction left unmatched. CDR3 length: 16 amino acids. CDR3 amino acids: CASSLTDRGLGTEAFF. CDR3 DNA: TGTGCCAGCAGCTTGACGGACAGGGGGCTTGGCACTGAAGCTTTCTTT.

The V and J genes are TRBV28 and TRBJ1-4; no reliable D call. Germline CDR1 reads MDHEN; CDR2 reads SYDVKM. The CDR3 totals 12 residues. Trimming left V 6 bases short and J 8 bases short, with 10 bases between. The CDR3 DNA follows: TGTGCCAGCAGCCCTACGGTCGAAAAACTGTTTTTT. Translation gives CASSPTVEKLFF.

This rearrangement joins TRBV3-1 (or the pseudogene TRBV3-2) to TRBJ1-3, with TRBD1 matching 9 bases. Germline V gene lookup returns CDR1 LGHDT and CDR2 YNNKEL (reference sequence). CDR3 size: 20 residues. J lost 8 bases, V lost 0 bases, and 20 bases had no gene match. The CDR3 bases are TGTGCCAGCAGCCAAGAGATTAGGTTGGGGACAGGGTCCCTGCGGCACACCATATATTTT. Amino acid sequence: CASSQEIRLGTGSLRHTIYF.

The chain couples TRBV18 to TRBJ2-1; 15 bases map to TRBD2. This CDR3 spans 16 amino acids. Germline CDR1 KGHSH, CDR2 LQKENI. Losses at the gene ends were 5 bases for V and 12 bases for J; bases not matched to a gene: 11. CDR3 residues: CASSTSGTSGGLGQFF. The DNA for the CDR3 is TGTGCCAGCTCAACATCCGGGACTAGCGGGGGGCTGGGGCAGTTCTTC.

The chain employs TRBV29-1 and TRBJ1-2; D perhaps matches TRBD1 (5 bases). V was trimmed by 6 bases and J by 1 base, leaving 9 bases between them. CDR1 is SQVTM, CDR2 ANQGSEA, per germline. CDR3 length: 12 residues. The CDR3 region is CSVPQGNYGYTF. The CDR3 coding sequence is TGCAGCGTGCCGCAGGGTAACTATGGCTACACCTTC. Full variable domain (outside the CDR3, taken from reference TRBV29-1 and TRBJ1-2): SAVISQKPSRDICQRGTSLTIQCQVDSQVTMMFWYRQQPGQSLTLIATANQGSEATYESGFVIDKFPISRPNLTFSTLTVSNMSPEDSSIYLCSVPQGNYGYTFGSGTRLTVV.